This T cell receptor (beta chain) was sequenced for a study of OX40 agonist ivuxolimab in advanced cancers. About the study: All patients had ivuxolimab intravenously every 2 weeks at 0.01 to 10 mg/kg. Three patients got partial responses; one had hepatocellular carcinoma and two had cutaneous melanoma.

V shed 1 base and J 6 bases; nucleotides not matched to a gene: 1. The germline CDR1 and CDR2 sequences are SGHVS and FQNEAQ. The CDR3 is 14 residues long. Clones were sequenced by immunoSEQ multiplex PCR, and TCRdb holds only the in-frame ones, with some missing. The repertoire includes about 100,000 clones, 91% of them detected once, and 0.5% to 0.65% sits in the top ten. Patients had blood sampled at baseline and again on cycle 4 day 1 and cycle 7 day 1. The TCR comes from an adult with an advanced solid tumor such as melanoma, head and neck, liver or kidney cancer. The gene calls are TRBV7-8 and TRBJ1-5; TRBD1 matches at 9 bases. The sample in question was CD4+ or CD8+ T cells sorted from blood, obtained in a trial of the OX40 agonist ivuxolimab. CDR3 amino acids: CASSLGTGVQPQHF. The CDR3 DNA follows: TGTGCCAGCAGCTTAGGGACAGGGGTTCAGCCCCAGCATTTT.